Sequencing of this T cell receptor beta chain was carried out in a study of Ad26.COV2.S vaccination and SARS-CoV-2 variants. Across the whole study: Intramuscular Ad26.COV2.S at 5x10^10 or 1x10^11 viral particles.

The repertoire was sequenced with immunoSEQ multiplex PCR; TCRdb's copy has only in-frame clones and lacks some. This repertoire shows approximately 280,000 clones, over 75% found once; its top ten account for approximately 3.3%. From germline, CDR1 is SNHLY and CDR2 FYNNEI. This CDR3 contains 18 residues. The V gene lost 6 bases and the J gene lost 5 bases, with 28 bases spanning the gap. As to treatment: roughly 19 received Ad26.COV2.S at low or high dose, single or two shots; a few received placebo; per-sample allocation not given. After the first vaccine or placebo injection, samples were drawn on day 63.

The chain carries TRBV2 and TRBJ1-1; D remains unclear. The source material was peripheral blood, sampled in a trial of Ad26.COV2.S vaccine versus placebo. This clonotype originated in a person aged 18-65 years who received the Ad26.COV2.S COVID-19 vaccine or a placebo. CDR3 nucleotide sequence: TGTGCCAGCAGAAGGACGAACTGGGTTTCGGACGACCCGACTGAAGCTTTCTTT. This sequence encodes CASRRTNWVSDDPTEAFF.